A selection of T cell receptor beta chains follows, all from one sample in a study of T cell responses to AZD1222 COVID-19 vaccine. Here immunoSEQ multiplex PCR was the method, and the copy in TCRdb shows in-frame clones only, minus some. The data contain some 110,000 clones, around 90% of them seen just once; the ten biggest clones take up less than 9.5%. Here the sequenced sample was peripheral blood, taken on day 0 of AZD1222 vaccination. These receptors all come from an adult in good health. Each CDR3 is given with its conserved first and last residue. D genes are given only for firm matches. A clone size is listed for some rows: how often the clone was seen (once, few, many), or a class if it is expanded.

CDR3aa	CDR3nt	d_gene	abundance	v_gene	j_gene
CASSVAPGKNTEAFF	TGTGCCAGCAGCGTAGCCCCAGGGAAGAACACTGAAGCTTTCTTT	.	.	TRBV9	TRBJ1-1
CASSFPTGGNYGYTF	TGTGCCAGCAGCTTCCCCACTGGGGGGAACTATGGCTACACCTTC	.	.	TRBV7-9	TRBJ1-2
CATTMFVGGNTIYF	TGTGCCACCACAATGTTTGTAGGTGGAAACACCATATATTTT	.	.	TRBV6-5	TRBJ1-3
CASSLGQAPDTQYF	TGCGCCAGCAGCTTGGGACAGGCCCCAGATACGCAGTATTTT	.	.	TRBV5-1	TRBJ2-3
CASSPRSGSINEQFF	TGTGCCAGCAGCCCCAGGAGCGGGAGCATCAATGAGCAGTTCTTC	TRBD2	.	TRBV7-2	TRBJ2-1
CASSLDRGRGVTQYF	TGTGCCAGCAGCTTGGATCGCGGGAGGGGGGTGACCCAGTACTTC	TRBD2	.	TRBV5-4	TRBJ2-5
CASSLSYTDTQYF	TGTGCCAGCAGTTTGTCCTACACAGATACGCAGTATTTT	.	.	TRBV27	TRBJ2-3
CASSLGLADSSYEQYF	TGCGCCAGCAGCTTGGGCCTAGCGGACTCTTCCTACGAGCAGTACTTC	TRBD2	once	TRBV5-1	TRBJ2-7
CASSHGQDYYGYTF	TGCGCCAGCAGCCACGGACAGGACTACTATGGCTACACCTTC	TRBD1	.	TRBV5-1	TRBJ1-2
CASSATRGRVSSYEQYF	TGTGCCAGCAGTGCCACCCGCGGGCGAGTGAGCTCCTACGAGCAGTACTTC	.	.	TRBV6-1	TRBJ2-7
CASSLVGMNTEAFF	TGCGCCAGCAGCTTGGTAGGAATGAACACTGAAGCTTTCTTT	.	.	TRBV5-1	TRBJ1-1
CASSVDGVRTDTQYF	TGTGCCAGCAGCGTAGACGGGGTCCGCACAGATACGCAGTATTTT	.	.	TRBV9	TRBJ2-3
CASRVASSGANVLTF	TGTGCCAGCAGGGTAGCCAGCTCTGGGGCCAACGTCCTGACTTTC	.	.	TRBV28	TRBJ2-6
CASTPSRTNEKLFF	TGTGCCAGCACCCCTTCACGGACTAATGAAAAACTGTTTTTT	.	.	TRBV7-8	TRBJ1-4
CASSLTIPDGGNEQFF	TGTGCCAGCTCACTCACCATTCCCGATGGGGGGAATGAGCAGTTCTTC	.	.	TRBV18	TRBJ2-1
CASTPLKREQYF	TGTGCCAGCACGCCCCTAAAACGAGAGCAGTACTTC	.	.	TRBV2	TRBJ2-7
CATYRSNTEAFF	TGTGCCACCTACAGGTCGAACACTGAAGCTTTCTTT	.	few	TRBV28	TRBJ1-1
CASSEGTVSTDTQYF	TGTGCCAGCAGTGAGGGGACAGTAAGCACAGATACGCAGTATTTT	TRBD1	.	TRBV6-1	TRBJ2-3
CASRGRVNTGELFF	TGTGCCAGCAGGGGCAGGGTGAACACCGGGGAGCTGTTTTTT	.	once	TRBV2	TRBJ2-2
CASSPTHGTNYGYTF	TGTGCCAGCAGCCCCACCCACGGGACCAACTATGGCTACACCTTC	.	.	TRBV9	TRBJ1-2
CASSLLGTAIYEQYF	TGTGCCAGCAGCTTGCTTGGGACAGCTATCTACGAGCAGTACTTC	TRBD1	.	TRBV5-5	TRBJ2-7
CASSEGGIADTQYF	TGCGCCAGCAGTGAAGGCGGGATTGCAGATACGCAGTATTTT	.	.	TRBV10-1	TRBJ2-3
CAISDGRLRGQYF	TGTGCCATCAGCGACGGACGGCTAAGAGGGCAGTACTTC	.	once	TRBV10-3	TRBJ2-7
CASSFPTSGYNEQFF	TGTGCCAGCAGCTTCCCGACTAGCGGATACAATGAGCAGTTCTTC	TRBD2	.	TRBV7-9	TRBJ2-1
CASSPRGVGNTEAFF	TGTGCCAGCAGCCCTAGGGGGGTAGGGAACACTGAAGCTTTCTTT	.	once	TRBV7-9	TRBJ1-1
CASSLAGGLYNEQFF	TGTGCCAGCAGCCTAGCGGGGGGACTCTACAATGAGCAGTTCTTC	TRBD2	.	TRBV27	TRBJ2-1
CASSTPENILTGELFF	TGTGCCAGCAGCACACCGGAGAACATTTTGACCGGGGAGCTGTTTTTT	.	.	TRBV5-4	TRBJ2-2
CATSRIGIHNSPLHF	TGTGCCACCAGCAGAATCGGGATTCATAATTCACCCCTCCACTTT	.	.	TRBV15	TRBJ1-6
CSASVGLAQETQYF	TGCAGTGCTAGTGTCGGACTAGCGCAAGAGACCCAGTACTTC	TRBD2	.	TRBV20-1	TRBJ2-5
CASSQDQAGVTETQYF	TGTGCCAGCAGCCAAGATCAAGCAGGAGTAACGGAGACCCAGTACTTC	.	.	TRBV3-1/TRBV3-2	TRBJ2-5
CATSDPGTGVSGANVLTF	TGTGCCACCAGTGACCCCGGGACAGGGGTATCTGGGGCCAACGTCCTGACTTTC	TRBD1	.	TRBV24-1	TRBJ2-6
CASSPIRTDNTEAFF	TGTGCCAGCTCACCAATTAGGACGGATAACACTGAAGCTTTCTTT	.	.	TRBV18	TRBJ1-1
CASRAGMGEQYF	TGTGCCAGCAGGGCCGGAATGGGCGAGCAGTACTTC	.	.	TRBV28	TRBJ2-7
CSVRSDGTGPYEQYF	TGCAGCGTTCGCTCTGATGGGACAGGCCCCTACGAGCAGTACTTC	TRBD1	.	TRBV29-1	TRBJ2-7
CASSADRAGTDTQYF	TGTGCCAGCAGTGCGGACAGGGCGGGCACAGATACGCAGTATTTT	TRBD1	.	TRBV25-1	TRBJ2-3
CASSLVAGGYNEQFF	TGCGCCAGCAGCTTGGTCGCGGGAGGATACAATGAGCAGTTCTTC	TRBD2	.	TRBV5-1	TRBJ2-1
CASRENSNQPQHF	TGTGCCAGCAGGGAGAATAGCAATCAGCCCCAGCATTTT	.	once	TRBV6-5	TRBJ1-5
CAYPRGSAGYGYTF	TGTGCCTATCCCCGGGGGTCCGCTGGATATGGCTACACCTTC	.	.	TRBV30	TRBJ1-2
CASSPGLQLAPVELFF	TGTGCCAGCAGCCCGGGACTCCAACTCGCACCGGTTGAGCTGTTTTTT	.	.	TRBV11-2	TRBJ2-2
CASRPGQGSNSPLHF	TGTGCCAGCAGGCCGGGACAGGGGTCGAATTCACCCCTCCACTTT	TRBD1	.	TRBV5-4	TRBJ1-6
CASRTGGTSSTEAFF	TGTGCCAGCCGTACTGGGGGAACCTCCAGCACTGAAGCTTTCTTT	.	.	TRBV28	TRBJ1-1
CAWSPGQGYEQYF	TGTGCCTGGAGCCCGGGACAGGGCTACGAGCAGTACTTC	TRBD1	.	TRBV30	TRBJ2-7
CASSLLRGTDTQYF	TGCGCCAGCAGCTTGCTCAGGGGCACAGATACGCAGTATTTT	.	.	TRBV5-1	TRBJ2-3